This T cell receptor (beta chain) was sequenced for a study of T cell repertoires in cytomegalovirus infection. Looking at the study overall: Public TCR beta signatures were indicative of both CMV infection and a matching HLA type.

TCRdb itself ran the reads through MiXCR, one entry per CDR3 protein. The repertoire holds about 180,000 distinct CDR3 sequences, with about 20% as singletons. J gave up 6 bases and V 4 bases, and 15 bases lay outside the gene matches. The V gene's germline CDR1 is MNHNY and CDR2 SVGAGI (reference sequence). The CDR3 spans 17 residues. This clonotype was detected only a few times. Its antigen is unknown. Whole-study results and caveats: CMV-specific TCR beta clonotypes restricted by HLA-C were the ones dominating the ex vivo response.

This sample comprised CD8+ T cells from cultured PBMCs, obtained from culture after CMV antigen stimulation. V is TRBV6-6 and J is TRBJ2-1; TRBD1 agrees at 7 bases. This TCR came from a human donor in good health (CMV status not recorded). Some clones in this sample may be carry-over from other donors' samples. The DNA for the CDR3 is TGTGCCAGCAGTTTATTACTCCGGGACAGCCGGCTCAATGAGCAGTTCTTC. The encoded protein is CASSLLLRDSRLNEQFF.